Shown below are 21 T cell receptor beta chains from a single sample sequenced in a study of blood T cells in healthy people across ages. Then a second PCR, running roughly 7 to 11 cycles, was carried out with a sample-barcoded 5' primer and a J-beta primer mix. TCRdb reanalysed the 5' RACE reads using MiXCR and keeps one entry per CDR3 protein. The data show 1.5 million to 2 million distinct CDR3 sequences, just under 50% seen once. The sample consisted of blood. The receptors originated from a woman between 40 and 55 years old in good health.

The J gene is TRBJ2-7, the V gene TRBV7-2; tentatively, D is TRBD1 (6 bases). The germline gives CDR1 SGHTA, CDR2 FQGNSA. V was pared by 1 base and J by 2 bases, with 12 bases between. The CDR3 length is 15 residues. The CDR3 DNA reads as TGTGCCAGCAGCTTAGGAGGGACACCCACCTACGAGCAGTACTTC. This codes for CASSLGGTPTYEQYF.

This clonotype was seen a few times. The gene calls are TRBV29-1 and TRBJ2-3; TRBD1 agrees at 7 bases. V dropped 5 bases and J dropped 4; count of bases not matched to a gene: 21. Germline CDR1 reads SQVTM; CDR2 reads ANQGSEA. The CDR3 runs 18 residues. CDR3 DNA sequence: TGCAGCGTTCGTTTTAGTACTGCGAGACAGGGCTTCGCAGATACGCAGTATTTT. The encoded protein is CSVRFSTARQGFADTQYF.

Written as DNA, the CDR3 is TGTGCCATCAGTGATTCGCGGGGGGGCAACGAGCAGTTCTTC. Residues: CAISDSRGGNEQFF. The chain uses TRBV10-3 and TRBJ2-1, with 9 nucleotides matching TRBD2. The CDR3 is made up of 14 amino acids. V trimming: 3 bases; J trimming: 10 bases; junction bases outside the gene matches: 7. Germline V gene sequence: CDR1 ENHRY, CDR2 SYGVKD.

This chain joins TRBV20-1 and TRBJ2-2; 11 bases align to TRBD2. Germline CDR1 DFQATT, CDR2 SNEGSKA (reference sequence). CDR3 length: 18 amino acids. V was pared by 6 bases and J by 2 bases, with 14 bases of the junction left unmatched. CDR3 amino acids: CSAPNGLAGGPNTGELFF. CDR3 DNA: TGCAGTGCCCCAAACGGATTAGCGGGGGGGCCCAACACCGGGGAGCTGTTTTTT.

Comment on this clonotype: A much bigger clone sits one base away, suggesting this may be a read error. This chain connects TRBV4-3 to TRBJ1-2, with 9 positions matching TRBD1. The V gene end was trimmed by 0 bases and the J gene end by 8 bases; junction bases not matched to a gene: 10. The CDR3 spans 16 residues. Germline V gene lookup returns CDR1 LGHNA and CDR2 YSLEER. The CDR3 sequence: CASSQERGTGLTGYTF. As DNA, the CDR3 is TGCGCCAGCAGCCAAGAGAGGGGGACAGGGCTCACCGGCTACACCTTC.

V usage is TRBV29-1 and J usage is TRBJ1-4, with 8 positions matching TRBD1. The length of the CDR3 is 13 residues. CDR1 is SQVTM, CDR2 ANQGSEA, per germline. V trimming: 8 bases; J trimming: 6 bases; junction bases outside the gene matches: 8. The CDR3 nucleotides are TGCAGCATCCCAGGGGGCGTCGATGAAAAACTGTTTTTT. It encodes CSIPGGVDEKLFF.

V is TRBV6-2 or TRBV6-3 and J is TRBJ2-3, with unresolved D. This CDR3 is 14 amino acids long. Germline lookup yields CDR1 MNHEY and CDR2 SVGEGT. The ends were cut back, 6 bases at V and 0 bases at J, with 10 bases in the middle. The CDR3 bases are TGTGCCAGCAGAACCCCCCCTAGCACAGATACGCAGTATTTT. It translates to CASRTPPSTDTQYF.

The chain carries TRBV6-6 and TRBJ2-4; possibly TRBD2 for D (5 bases). The better agreement between TRBJ2-5 and the DNA end casts doubt on the J call. The CDR3 has 14 residues. CDR1 MNHNY and CDR2 SVGAGI come from the germline V gene (reference sequence). The CDR3 nucleotides read TGTGCCAGCAGTTACCACGGGGTTGGAGAGACCCAGTACTTC. Amino acid sequence: CASSYHGVGETQYF.

This clonotype was counted only a few times. The V and J genes are TRBV20-1 and TRBJ1-2; 9 bases match TRBD1. Germline V gene lookup returns CDR1 DFQATT and CDR2 SNEGSKA (reference sequence). The CDR3 loop spans 13 amino acids. V lost 5 bases to trimming and J lost 8 bases; unmatched junction nucleotides: 9. CDR3 nucleotides: TGCAGTGCTTACTCACAGGGGGCCTGGGGCTACACCTTC. Translated, it gives CSAYSQGAWGYTF.

This chain links TRBV18 with TRBJ1-5; no firm D call. The V gene lost 1 base and the J gene lost 9 bases, with 10 bases spanning the gap. Germline V gene data show CDR1 as KGHSH and CDR2 as LQKENI. CDR3 size: 13 residues. CDR3 in DNA: TGTGCCAGCTCACCACTTGGGTTTCGGCCCCAGCATTTT. Encoded protein: CASSPLGFRPQHF.

This clonotype was picked up a small number of times. The chain joins TRBV27 to TRBJ1-2; possibly TRBD1 for D (5 bases). Germline assignment: CDR1 MNHEY and CDR2 SMNVEV (reference sequence). CDR3 length equals 14 residues. Trimming removed 3 bases from V and 4 bases from J, with 12 bases in between. The CDR3 reads CASSFHGAGYGYTF. As DNA, the CDR3 is TGTGCCAGCAGTTTTCACGGGGCCGGCTATGGCTACACCTTC.

This clonotype occurred a few times. Possible read error: a much larger clone is one base away. This chain uses TRBV28 with TRBJ2-7, with D perhaps matching TRBD1 (6 bases). The CDR3 loop spans 13 amino acids. The V end was cut by 7 bases, the J end by 3 bases, with 13 bases between. CDR1 and CDR2 from the germline V gene are MDHEN and SYDVKM. The CDR3 loop is CASNRKDSYEQYF. The CDR3 DNA follows: TGTGCCAGCAATCGTAAGGACAGCTACGAGCAGTACTTC.

The chain combines TRBV20-1 with TRBJ2-1; 8 nucleotides agree with TRBD1. The V and J ends lost 1 base and 6 bases, in that order; junction bases with no gene match: 5. The length of the CDR3 is 14 residues. From germline, CDR1 is DFQATT and CDR2 SNEGSKA (reference sequence). The CDR3 DNA sequence: TGCAGTGCTAGAGGTGGGACAGGAAGCAATGAGCAGTTCTTC. Its protein product is CSARGGTGSNEQFF.

This clonotype was detected only a few times. Here the CDR3 DNA reads TGTGCCAGCAGCCTATCGGGACAGCTACTTAATTCACCCCTCCACTTT. Its protein is CASSLSGQLLNSPLHF. V is TRBV4-2 and J is TRBJ1-6; 7 positions match TRBD1. Germline CDR1 LGHNA, CDR2 YNFKEQ. Trimming removed 4 bases from V and 6 bases from J; junction bases left unmatched: 9. CDR3 size: 16 residues.

The chain joins TRBV4-2 to TRBJ2-4, with 10 bases matching TRBD2. CDR3 length: 18 amino acids. Germline V gene data show CDR1 as LGHNA and CDR2 as YNFKEQ. Trimming took 4 bases from V and 2 from J; bases not matched to a gene: 11. CDR3 protein: CASSLATAGGPSKNIQYF. The CDR3, as DNA: TGTGCCAGCAGCCTTGCCACAGCGGGGGGGCCTTCCAAAAACATTCAGTACTTC.

V and J are TRBV7-9 and TRBJ1-2; D is ambiguous. Trimming left V 4 bases short and J 2 bases short, with 11 bases between. The V gene's germline CDR1 is SEHNR and CDR2 FQNEAQ (reference sequence). There are 14 residues in the CDR3. CDR3 coding DNA: TGTGCCAGCAGCTCCGGGATCTACAACTATGGCTACACCTTC. Amino acid sequence: CASSSGIYNYGYTF. The variable domain in full, with the rest retrieved from reference TRBV7-9 and TRBJ1-2, is DTGVSQNPRHKITKRGQNVTFRCDPISEHNRLYWYRQTLGQGPEFLTYFQNEAQLEKSRLLSDRFSAERPKGSFSTLEIQRTEQGDSAMYLCASSSGIYNYGYTFGSGTRLTVV.

The CDR3 is CSARDMRGSPPDTQYF. CDR3 bases: TGCAGTGCTAGGGATATGAGGGGGTCCCCCCCAGATACGCAGTATTTT. The gene calls are TRBV20-1 and TRBJ2-3; possible D gene TRBD1, 6 bases. Germline lookup yields CDR1 DFQATT and CDR2 SNEGSKA (reference sequence). The CDR3 has 16 amino acids. The V end lost 3 bases, the J end lost 4 bases, and 20 bases lay between the germline ends.

A word on this clonotype: Relative to the germline gene, one junction end is altered; a read error may explain this. The CDR3 loop reads CATSDLQGSSCNEQFF. The CDR3 DNA reads as TGTGCCACCAGTGATTTGCAGGGCAGTTCCTGCAATGAGCAGTTCTTC. The chain couples TRBV24-1 to TRBJ2-1, with a possible D match to TRBD1 (5 bases). This CDR3 region has 16 residues. Germline V gene sequence: CDR1 KGHDR, CDR2 SFDVKD.

The J gene is TRBJ2-7, the V gene TRBV20-1; 8 bases align to TRBD1. Trimming removed 1 base from V and 2 bases from J; junction bases left unmatched: 7. The CDR3 length is 15 residues. Germline loops: CDR1 DFQATT, CDR2 SNEGSKA (reference sequence). This CDR3 is CSARGLDRVTYEQYF. The CDR3 DNA reads as TGCAGTGCTAGAGGATTGGACAGGGTCACCTACGAGCAGTACTTC.

This clonotype is a singleton in its sample. The chain carries TRBV20-1 and TRBJ2-3; no reliable D call. This CDR3 is 13 amino acids long. Deletions cut 6 bases from V and 4 bases from J, with 14 bases between. Germline CDR1 and CDR2: DFQATT and SNEGSKA (reference sequence). CDR3 sequence (DNA): TGCAGTGCCCCGCGGCCCGCGGCAGATACGCAGTATTTT. Amino acid sequence: CSAPRPAADTQYF.

This chain joins TRBV29-1 and TRBJ2-5; D remains ambiguous. This CDR3 comprises 14 residues. Germline lookup yields CDR1 SQVTM and CDR2 ANQGSEA. V dropped 4 bases and J dropped 6 bases, with 18 bases sitting between them. The CDR3 DNA follows: TGCAGCGTTGTCCCGGAGAATAGCCTGAAGACCCAGTACTTC. Encoded protein: CSVVPENSLKTQYF.